These 23 T cell receptor beta chains share one sample of origin, sequenced in a study of technical replicates of blood from several donors. Method: immunoSEQ multiplex PCR; TCRdb's copy keeps in-frame clones and lacks some. The table has around 12,000 clones, around three quarters seen once. Sequences were obtained from PBMCs. The receptors originated from a human donor in good health.

The chain uses TRBV5-4 and TRBJ2-1, with a possible D match to TRBD2 (7 bases). Trimming left V 6 bases short and J 0 bases short, with 16 bases between. Germline values: CDR1 SGHNT, CDR2 YYREEE (reference sequence). This CDR3 comprises 16 residues. The CDR3 is CASTPGGGGSYNEQFF. The CDR3 nucleotides are TGTGCCAGCACCCCGGGGGGAGGGGGCTCCTACAATGAGCAGTTCTTC.

The V and J genes are TRBV6-5 and TRBJ1-5, with 9 bases fitting TRBD1. V lost 2 bases and J lost 5; bases outside the gene matches: 1. The CDR3 length is 14 residues. The germline CDR1 and CDR2 sequences are MNHEY and SVGAGI. The CDR3 region is CASSYRTGDQPQHF. The CDR3 DNA is TGTGCCAGCAGTTACCGGACAGGGGATCAGCCCCAGCATTTT.

The CDR3: CASSSGLAGVGEQFF. The DNA for the CDR3 is TGTGCCAGCAGTTCGGGACTAGCGGGAGTAGGTGAGCAGTTCTTC. The rearrangement joins TRBV6-5 to TRBJ2-1; 14 bases line up with TRBD2. The CDR3 is 15 residues long. The V and J ends lost 4 bases and 9 bases, in that order; junction bases with no gene match: 5. Germline V gene lookup returns CDR1 MNHEY and CDR2 SVGAGI.

This clone was detected only a few times. The V and J genes are TRBV28 and TRBJ1-5, with D possibly matching TRBD1 (6 bases). Germline V gene data show CDR1 as MDHEN and CDR2 as SYDVKM. The V gene lost 7 bases and the J gene lost 6 bases, with 16 bases spanning the gap. The CDR3 has 14 amino acids. CDR3 sequence (DNA): TGTGCCAGCACCACCGGGGCAGGGGCTCAGCCCCAGCATTTT. Its protein product is CASTTGAGAQPQHF.

This clone has just one count. J is TRBJ2-5 and V is TRBV9; 11 bases align to TRBD2. The CDR3 contains 14 residues. Germline V lookup: CDR1 SGDLS, CDR2 YYNGEE. Germline trimming cut 4 bases from V and 3 bases from J; bases unmatched to any gene: 2. As DNA, the CDR3 is TGTGCCAGCAGCCAGACTAGCGGGGAAGAGACCCAGTACTTC. Encoded protein: CASSQTSGEETQYF.

This clone has a handful of counts. The chain uses TRBV6-5 and TRBJ1-5, with a weak D call TRBD1 (6 bases). This CDR3 has 15 residues. Germline-derived CDR1 and CDR2 are MNHEY and SVGAGI. V gave up 10 bases and J gave up 2 bases, with 18 bases separating them. CDR3 sequence: CATSEGVVGNQPQHF. The DNA of the CDR3 is TGTGCCACCAGCGAGGGGGTGGTGGGCAATCAGCCCCAGCATTTT.

This clone was observed a few times. This chain connects TRBV18 to TRBJ2-2; 12 positions match TRBD2. Germline V gives CDR1 KGHSH, CDR2 LQKENI. The CDR3 totals 18 residues. The V segment lost 4 bases and the J segment 6 bases; nucleotides outside the gene matches: 12. The CDR3 spells CASSRDSTSGSLAGELFF. In DNA, the CDR3 is TGTGCCAGCTCACGTGATTCGACTAGCGGGAGTCTTGCCGGGGAGCTGTTTTTT.

The chain links TRBV14 to TRBJ2-2; a weak D match, TRBD1 (6 bases). Germline CDR1 and CDR2: SGHDN and FVKESK. Trimming shortened V by 1 base and J by 6 bases, and 21 bases separated the two germline ends. This CDR3 contains 18 residues. The CDR3 region is CASSQGRQGSLRPGELFF. As DNA, the CDR3 is TGTGCCAGCAGCCAAGGAAGGCAGGGGAGTTTGAGACCCGGGGAGCTGTTTTTT.

This clone was found a few times. V usage is TRBV28 and J usage is TRBJ1-5; the D is unclear. The germline gives CDR1 MDHEN, CDR2 SYDVKM. This CDR3 contains 14 residues. V was trimmed by 2 bases and J by 7 bases, leaving 12 bases between them. The CDR3 DNA is TGTGCCAGCAGTTTAATAGGTTTCGGGCAGCCCCAGCATTTT. Translated, it gives CASSLIGFGQPQHF.

The genes are TRBV28 and TRBJ2-1, with 11 bases that match TRBD2. CDR3 length equals 16 residues. Germline assignment: CDR1 MDHEN and CDR2 SYDVKM. V lost 4 bases and J lost 5; bases outside the gene matches: 7. The CDR3 sequence is CASSSPGLAVHNEQFF. The CDR3 DNA is TGTGCCAGCAGTTCCCCGGGACTAGCGGTCCACAATGAGCAGTTCTTC.

The chain couples TRBV7-2 to TRBJ1-5; no firm D call. Trimming cost V 3 bases and J 0 bases, with 15 bases left between them. From germline, CDR1 is SGHTA and CDR2 FQGNSA. This CDR3 region has 17 residues. The CDR3 reads CASSFAHSYYSNQPQHF. The CDR3 DNA reads TGTGCCAGCAGCTTTGCGCACAGTTATTATAGCAATCAGCCCCAGCATTTT.

The V and J genes are TRBV9 and TRBJ2-1; the match to TRBD1 covers 8 bases. The germline V gene has CDR1 SGDLS and CDR2 YYNGEE. V trimming: 1 base; J trimming: 8 bases; junction bases outside the gene matches: 8. The CDR3 sequence is 15 residues long. The CDR3 reads CASSVTPGQAHEQFF. The CDR3 coding sequence is TGTGCCAGCAGCGTAACCCCGGGACAGGCCCATGAGCAGTTCTTC.

This sequence joins TRBV27 and TRBJ1-1, with 8 nucleotides matching TRBD1. This CDR3 is built from 14 residues. J was trimmed by 4 bases and V by 2 bases; bases with no gene match: 3. Germline loops: CDR1 MNHEY, CDR2 SMNVEV (reference sequence). The CDR3 loop reads CASSLGTGPTEAFF. In DNA, the CDR3 is TGTGCCAGCAGTTTAGGGACAGGCCCCACTGAAGCTTTCTTT.

CDR3 sequence reads: CAGRDTGSSYEQYF. In nucleotides, the CDR3 is TGTGCCGGACGGGACACCGGTAGCTCCTACGAGCAGTACTTC. The genes are TRBV6-1 and TRBJ2-7, with D perhaps TRBD1 (6 bases). Trimming shortened V by 11 bases and J by 0 bases, and 17 bases separated the two germline ends. The CDR3 consists of 14 residues. Germline V CDR1 and CDR2: MNHNS, SASEGT.

V and J are TRBV5-6 and TRBJ2-1; 8 nucleotides match TRBD2. CDR1 and CDR2 from the germline V gene are SGHDT and YYEEEE. V lost 0 bases and J lost 0; bases outside the gene matches: 2. This CDR3 contains 16 residues. DNA for the CDR3: TGTGCCAGCAGCTTGGGTGCGGGGGGCTCCTACAATGAGCAGTTCTTC. This codes for CASSLGAGGSYNEQFF.

This clone was seen only once. The chain combines TRBV5-1 with TRBJ2-3, with D uncertain. Germline loops: CDR1 SGHRS, CDR2 YFSETQ. The CDR3 loop spans 14 amino acids. With 2 bases removed from V and 2 bases from J, the gap between germline ends came to 9 bases. CDR3 sequence (DNA): TGCGCCAGCAGCTTTACTGCAACCACAGATACGCAGTATTTT. Encoded protein: CASSFTATTDTQYF.

The J gene is TRBJ2-3, the V gene TRBV27, with TRBD1 matching 7 bases. This CDR3 contains 13 residues. Germline-derived CDR1 and CDR2 are MNHEY and SMNVEV (reference sequence). The ends lost 8 bases at V and 5 bases at J; junction bases unmatched: 7. For the CDR3, the DNA is TGTGCCAGCCGAACAGGGGCCGTAGATACGCAGTATTTT. Its protein is CASRTGAVDTQYF.

V is TRBV27 and J is TRBJ2-2, with 12 bases fitting TRBD2. V gave up 6 bases and J gave up 7 bases; unmatched junction bases: 12. The CDR3 has 17 amino acids. CDR1 and CDR2 (germline): MNHEY, SMNVEV (reference sequence). DNA for the CDR3: TGTGCCAGCAGCACGCTCGGCCTGGGACTAGCGGGCGGGGAGCTGTTTTTT. Amino acids: CASSTLGLGLAGGELFF.

The V gene is TRBV5-1, the J gene TRBJ1-1; TRBD1 matches 10 bases. The CDR3 contains 17 residues. Germline loops: CDR1 SGHRS, CDR2 YFSETQ. V lost 2 bases to trimming and J lost 1 base; unmatched junction nucleotides: 8. The CDR3 sequence: CASSFPTGGSSNTEAFF. The CDR3, as DNA: TGCGCCAGCAGCTTCCCGACAGGGGGCTCCTCGAACACTGAAGCTTTCTTT.

The CDR3 spells CASSEPGSGANVLTF. Here the CDR3 DNA reads TGCGCCAGCAGTGAACCAGGCTCTGGGGCCAACGTCCTGACTTTC. The genes are TRBV10-2 and TRBJ2-6; D ambiguous. CDR3 length: 15 residues. CDR1 and CDR2 from the germline V gene are WSHSY and SAAADI. V shed 3 bases and J shed 0 bases, with 6 bases lying between them.

This chain uses TRBV6-1 with TRBJ2-5, with TRBD2 matching over 11 bases. V shed 4 bases and J 2 bases; nucleotides not matched to a gene: 12. The CDR3 loop spans 18 amino acids. CDR1 and CDR2 from the germline V gene are MNHNS and SASEGT. The CDR3 loop is CASSGEGRTSGFQETQYF. The CDR3 coding sequence is TGTGCCAGCAGTGGGGAGGGGAGGACTAGCGGGTTTCAAGAGACCCAGTACTTC.

J is TRBJ1-2 and V is TRBV30; D is uncertain. The V gene lost 2 bases and the J gene lost 7 bases, with 8 bases spanning the gap. Germline CDR1 is GTSNPN and CDR2 is SVGIG (reference sequence). The CDR3 is 11 amino acids. The CDR3 loop is CAWSRRLGYTF. CDR3 nucleotides: TGTGCCTGGAGTCGGAGACTTGGCTACACCTTC.

This clone was counted a few times. V usage is TRBV19 and J usage is TRBJ1-1; the match to TRBD1 covers 10 bases. The CDR3 has 13 amino acids. CDR1 is LNHDA and CDR2 is SQIVND in the germline V gene (reference sequence). V shed 6 bases, J shed 5 bases, and the junction held 3 bases outside the gene matches. DNA of the CDR3: TGTGCCAGTAGGCGGGACAGGGGTACTGAAGCTTTCTTT. It codes for CASRRDRGTEAFF.